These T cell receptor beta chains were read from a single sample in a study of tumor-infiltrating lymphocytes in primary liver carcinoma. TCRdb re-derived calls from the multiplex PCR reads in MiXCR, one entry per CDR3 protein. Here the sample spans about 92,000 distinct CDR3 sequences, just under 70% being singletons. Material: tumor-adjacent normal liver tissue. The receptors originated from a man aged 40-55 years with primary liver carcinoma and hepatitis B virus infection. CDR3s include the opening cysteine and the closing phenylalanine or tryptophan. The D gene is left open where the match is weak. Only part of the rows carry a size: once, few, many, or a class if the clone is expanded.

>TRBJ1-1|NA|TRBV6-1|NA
TGTGCCAGCAGCCAGGGAGGAGTGTGGACTGAAGCTTTCTTT
CASSQGGVWTEAFF
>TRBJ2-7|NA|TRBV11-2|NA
TGTGCCAGCAACTTAGACTTCGGGACACCCGGTTCCTACGAGCAGTACTTC
CASNLDFGTPGSYEQYF
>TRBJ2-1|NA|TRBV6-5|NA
TGTGCCAGCAGTTACTCATTCGGGGGACAGACTATGAATGAGCAGTTCTTC
CASSYSFGGQTMNEQFF
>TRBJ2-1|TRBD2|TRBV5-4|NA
TGTGCCAGCAGCTTGGCTGGAGCTAGCGGGAGAAATGAGCAGTGCTTC
CASSLAGASGRNEQCF
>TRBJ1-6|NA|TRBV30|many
TGTGCCTGGAGTTTGGGGTCCGGTGGTTCACCCCTCCACTTT
CAWSLGSGGSPLHF
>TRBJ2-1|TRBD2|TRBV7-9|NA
TGTGCCAGCAGCGGAGGACTAGCGGACATCGGACGGACCAATGAGCAGTCCTTC
CASSGGLADIGRTNEQSF
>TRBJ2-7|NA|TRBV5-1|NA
TGCGCCAGCAGCCTGATTCCCGGCTCCTACGAGCAGTACTTC
CASSLIPGSYEQYF
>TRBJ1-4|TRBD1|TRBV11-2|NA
TGTGCCAGCAGCCCAACTGGACAGGGCGGTGAAGAACTGTTTTTT
CASSPTGQGGEELFF
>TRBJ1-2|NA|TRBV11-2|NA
TGTGTCAGCAGCTTAGGTGTTGCAGGTACCCTCTATGGCTACACCTTC
CVSSLGVAGTLYGYTF
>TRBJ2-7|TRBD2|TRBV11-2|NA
TGTACCAGCAGTAGGGAGGGCCTTTACGCGCAGTACTTC
CTSSREGLYAQYF
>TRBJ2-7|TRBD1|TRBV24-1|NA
TGTGCCACCAGTATACCTACCAACAGGGGTATCGACGAGCAGTACTTC
CATSIPTNRGIDEQYF
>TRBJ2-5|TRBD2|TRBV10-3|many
TGTGCCATCAGCACCGGGGAGGGTTTGGAGACCCAGTACTTC
CAISTGEGLETQYF
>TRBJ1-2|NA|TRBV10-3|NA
TGTGCCATCAGTGAAGTGGGGCAGTCCGGAGCTAACTATGGCTACACCTTC
CAISEVGQSGANYGYTF
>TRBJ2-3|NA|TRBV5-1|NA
TGCGCCAGCAGCTCCTTTCGGCCAGATACGCAGTATTTT
CASSSFRPDTQYF